Shown below are 29 T cell receptor beta chains from a single sample sequenced in a study of control samples from healthy donors and cancer patients. The assay was immunoSEQ multiplex PCR, and TCRdb's table has in-frame clones only and misses some. The table includes 150,000 to 200,000 clones, 90% to 95% detected once. Sequenced material: blood. All receptors come from a woman aged 35 to 49 in good health.

V gene TRBV4-3 combines with J gene TRBJ1-2; TRBD1 matches at 9 bases. Germline V gene data show CDR1 as LGHNA and CDR2 as YSLEER. This CDR3 is built from 15 residues. With 0 bases clipped from V and 2 bases from J, the junction kept 1 base outside the gene matches. The CDR3 is CASSQDDRGNYGYTF. DNA for the CDR3: TGCGCCAGCAGCCAAGATGACAGGGGGAACTATGGCTACACCTTC.

The CDR3 reads CASSQDSNTEAFF. For the CDR3, the DNA is TGCGCCAGCAGCCAAGACAGTAACACTGAAGCTTTCTTT. The chain combines TRBV4-3 with TRBJ1-1; D ambiguous. The germline V gene encodes CDR1 LGHNA and CDR2 YSLEER. The CDR3 has 13 amino acids. V was shortened by 0 bases and J by 2 bases, with 4 bases between the two germline ends.

This chain uses TRBV5-4 with TRBJ1-6, with D perhaps TRBD1 (5 bases). The germline V gene encodes CDR1 SGHNT and CDR2 YYREEE (reference sequence). CDR3 length equals 14 residues. Trimming removed 2 bases from V and 3 bases from J, with 6 bases in between. The chain's CDR3 is CASSFDSYNSPLHF. In DNA, the CDR3 is TGTGCCAGCAGCTTTGACAGCTATAATTCACCCCTCCACTTT. Complete variable domain (other parts from reference TRBV5-4 and TRBJ1-6): ETGVTQSPTHLIKTRGQQVTLRCSSQSGHNTVSWYQQALGQGPQFIFQYYREEENGRGNFPPRFSGLQFPNYSSELNVNALELDDSALYLCASSFDSYNSPLHFGNGTRLTVT.

V gene TRBV6-4 combines with J gene TRBJ2-1; a possible D gene is TRBD1 (6 bases). Germline CDR1 is MRHNA and CDR2 is SNTAGT. V was cut by 4 bases and J by 4 bases, with 17 bases left in between. The CDR3 is 16 residues long. For the CDR3, the DNA is TGTGCCAGCAGTGTCCGGACCGGGACACGGTACAATGAGCAGTTCTTC. This gives the protein CASSVRTGTRYNEQFF.

This clone was observed a handful of times. The V gene is TRBV10-3, the J gene TRBJ2-3, with D perhaps given as TRBD1 or TRBD2 (5 bases each). Trimming pared 0 bases from V and 2 bases from J, leaving 9 bases between. Germline V gives CDR1 ENHRY, CDR2 SYGVKD. This CDR3 has 15 amino acids. The DNA of the CDR3 is TGTGCCATCAGTGAGTCAAGGGACGACACAGATACGCAGTATTTT. The encoded protein is CAISESRDDTDTQYF.

The V call is TRBV7-9, the J call TRBJ2-1; D could derive from TRBD1 or TRBD2 (5 bases each). Trimming pared 3 bases from V and 4 bases from J, leaving 10 bases between. From germline, CDR1 is SEHNR and CDR2 FQNEAQ (reference sequence). CDR3 length: 14 amino acids. The CDR3 protein is CASSFGTAYNEQFF. The CDR3 region has the DNA TGTGCCAGCAGCTTCGGGACGGCTTACAATGAGCAGTTCTTC.

In DNA, the CDR3 is TGTGCCAGCAGCTGGGCTAGCGGGAGCACAGATACGCAGTATTTT. Its translation: CASSWASGSTDTQYF. This chain joins TRBV7-2 and TRBJ2-3; 8 positions match TRBD2. The CDR3 runs 15 residues. V lost 4 bases and J lost 0; bases outside the gene matches: 3. CDR1 and CDR2 from the germline V gene are SGHTA and FQGNSA.

The rearrangement joins TRBV18 to TRBJ2-7, with 9 bases aligning to TRBD1. The ends lost 2 bases at V and 6 bases at J; junction bases unmatched: 11. The CDR3 consists of 16 residues. CDR1 is KGHSH, CDR2 LQKENI, per germline. The CDR3 sequence is CASSPSGTGIFSEQYF. The CDR3 bases are TGTGCCAGCTCACCATCCGGGACAGGGATTTTCTCCGAGCAGTACTTC.

The chain carries TRBV3-1 (or the pseudogene TRBV3-2) and TRBJ1-2, with D perhaps TRBD1 (6 bases). Germline CDR1 LGHDT, CDR2 YNNKEL (reference sequence). Trimming removed 1 base at V and 2 bases at J, with 8 bases between. The length of the CDR3 is 14 residues. CDR3 in DNA: TGTGCCAGCAGCCAAGGTGGACAGAACTATGGCTACACCTTC. Protein product: CASSQGGQNYGYTF.

The chain employs TRBV29-1 and TRBJ1-1; D is uncertain. There are 13 residues in the CDR3. V dropped 2 bases and J dropped 3 bases, with 10 bases sitting between them. The germline V gene has CDR1 SQVTM and CDR2 ANQGSEA. The CDR3 nucleotides are TGCAGCGTTGAAATATGGGCGGACACTGAAGCTTTCTTT. Encoded protein: CSVEIWADTEAFF.

The J gene is TRBJ2-2, the V gene TRBV20-1, with no clear D. Trimming left V 3 bases short and J 0 bases short, with 5 bases between. The CDR3 runs 13 residues. The germline gives CDR1 DFQATT, CDR2 SNEGSKA (reference sequence). CDR3 in DNA: TGCAGTGCTAGTTCGGCGAACACCGGGGAGCTGTTTTTT. This gives the protein CSASSANTGELFF.

The chain couples TRBV12-5 to TRBJ1-5, with TRBD1 matching 7 bases. Germline V gene data show CDR1 as LGHNT and CDR2 as FRNRAP. The CDR3 length is 12 residues. Losses at the gene ends were 6 bases for V and 7 bases for J; bases not matched to a gene: 3. This CDR3 reads CASGSGGQPQHF. CDR3 coding DNA: TGTGCTAGTGGCTCAGGGGGACAGCCCCAGCATTTT.

J is TRBJ1-1 and V is TRBV7-2; no clear D gene. The CDR3 is 15 amino acids. In germline, CDR1 is SGHTA, CDR2 FQGNSA. The germline V and J ends were trimmed by 3 bases and 4 bases, with 15 bases remaining between them. The CDR3 sequence is CASSFGVVLPTEAFF. CDR3 coding DNA: TGTGCCAGCAGCTTTGGGGTTGTCCTTCCCACTGAAGCTTTCTTT. Looking up the rest from reference TRBV7-2 and TRBJ1-1 gives the full variable domain: GAGVSQSPSNKVTEKGKDVELRCDPISGHTALYWYRQSLGQGLEFLIYFQGNSAPDKSGLPSDRFSAERTGGSVSTLTIQRTQQEDSAVYLCASSFGVVLPTEAFFGQGTRLTVV.

This chain uses TRBV28 with TRBJ1-5, with 7 bases fitting TRBD1. V lost 3 bases and J lost 0; bases outside the gene matches: 5. Germline V CDR1 and CDR2: MDHEN, SYDVKM. The CDR3 contains 16 residues. Written as DNA, the CDR3 is TGTGCCAGCAGTTTCTCTGGACAGGTTAGCAATCAGCCCCAGCATTTT. This gives the protein CASSFSGQVSNQPQHF.

The V and J genes are TRBV5-8 and TRBJ1-1; D gene unclear. CDR3 length equals 13 residues. V was clipped by 1 base and J by 10 bases, with 14 bases between them. CDR1 is SGHTS, CDR2 YDEGEE, per germline. The CDR3 sequence is CASSLLNIAAAFF. CDR3 in DNA: TGTGCCAGCAGCTTGCTGAACATCGCGGCAGCTTTCTTT. Supplemented by reference TRBV5-8 and TRBJ1-1, the full variable domain reads EAGVTQSPTHLIKTRGQQATLRCSPISGHTSVYWYQQALGLGLQFLLWYDEGEERNRGNFPPRFSGRQFPNYSSELNVNALELEDSALYLCASSLLNIAAAFFGQGTRLTVV.

The chain couples TRBV5-1 to TRBJ1-5; 9 bases match TRBD1. The CDR3 has 15 residues. The germline V gene has CDR1 SGHRS and CDR2 YFSETQ. With V trimmed by 4 bases and J by 1 base, 3 bases remained unmatched. The CDR3 DNA reads as TGCGCCAGCAGCAGGACAGGGGAGAGCAATCAGCCCCAGCATTTT. This codes for CASSRTGESNQPQHF. Looking up the rest from reference TRBV5-1 and TRBJ1-5 gives the full variable domain: KAGVTQTPRYLIKTRGQQVTLSCSPISGHRSVSWYQQTPGQGLQFLFEYFSETQRNKGNFPGRFSGRQFSNSRSEMNVSTLELGDSALYLCASSRTGESNQPQHFGDGTRLSIL.

This chain joins TRBV24-1 and TRBJ2-4, with a tentative D call TRBD1 (5 bases). The CDR3 runs to 13 residues. With 4 bases removed from V and 5 bases from J, the gap between germline ends came to 8 bases. CDR1 and CDR2 (germline): KGHDR, SFDVKD. The CDR3 region has the DNA TGTGCCACCAGTGACACGACAGAAAACATTCAGTACTTC. Amino acid sequence: CATSDTTENIQYF.

This chain connects TRBV5-1 to TRBJ2-5; 7 bases agree with TRBD1. The CDR3 is made up of 13 amino acids. In germline, CDR1 is SGHRS, CDR2 YFSETQ. The V gene end was trimmed by 2 bases and the J gene end by 6 bases; junction bases not matched to a gene: 4. The CDR3 sequence: CASSFDRVQTQYF. CDR3 DNA sequence: TGCGCCAGCAGCTTCGACAGGGTACAGACCCAGTACTTC.

The chain couples TRBV10-1 to TRBJ1-1; no definite D call. Germline V gives CDR1 WNHNN, CDR2 SYGVQD (reference sequence). The CDR3 length is 13 residues. Trimming cost V 7 bases and J 0 bases, with 9 bases left between them. For the CDR3, the DNA is TGCGCCAGCAAGGAAGGGCTGAACACTGAAGCTTTCTTT. Translating gives CASKEGLNTEAFF.

As regards this clone: The sample has other DNA sequences that encode this CDR3 too. CDR3 nucleotides: TGCAGTGCCAGGGGGCCGGAGACCCAGTACTTC. It is translated as CSARGPETQYF. V and J are TRBV20-1 and TRBJ2-5; 8 nucleotides line up with TRBD1. The J segment lost 5 bases and the V segment lost 6 bases, leaving 2 bases of the junction unmatched. The CDR3 consists of 11 residues. Germline-derived CDR1 and CDR2 are DFQATT and SNEGSKA (reference sequence).

A word on this clone: Other DNA sequences from this sample encode an identical CDR3 as well. This sequence joins TRBV6-5 and TRBJ1-2; D gene uncertain. The germline V and J ends were trimmed by 6 bases and 2 bases, with 10 bases remaining between them. Germline CDR1 and CDR2: MNHEY and SVGAGI. The CDR3 has 13 amino acids. In nucleotides, the CDR3 is TGTGCCAGCAGCTGGGGTACAAACTATGGCTACACCTTC. Translated, it gives CASSWGTNYGYTF.

V and J are TRBV2 and TRBJ1-1, with 9 bases aligning to TRBD1. This CDR3 has 14 residues. In germline, CDR1 is SNHLY, CDR2 FYNNEI. After removal of 6 bases from V and 4 bases from J, the junction contained 6 bases not matched to a gene. The CDR3 sequence is CASRHRGRGTEAFF. CDR3 in DNA: TGTGCCAGCAGACACAGGGGGCGCGGCACTGAAGCTTTCTTT. The full variable domain, completed using reference TRBV2 and TRBJ1-1, is EPEVTQTPSHQVTQMGQEVILRCVPISNHLYFYWYRQILGQKVEFLVSFYNNEISEKSEIFDDQFSVERPDGSNFTLKIRSTKLEDSAMYFCASRHRGRGTEAFFGQGTRLTVV.

V is TRBV4-1 and J is TRBJ2-5; 7 bases match TRBD1. J gave up 5 bases and V 0 bases, and 6 bases lay outside the gene matches. Germline V gives CDR1 MGHRA, CDR2 YSYEKL. This CDR3 comprises 15 residues. The CDR3 region has the DNA TGCGCCAGCAGCCAAGACGGGAACAGGGGTGAGACCCAGTACTTC. Its translation is CASSQDGNRGETQYF.

This sequence joins TRBV9 and TRBJ2-2, with D unclear. There are 14 residues in the CDR3. Trimming left V 0 bases short and J 3 bases short, with 6 bases between. Germline V gives CDR1 SGDLS, CDR2 YYNGEE. The CDR3 is CASSVVVDTGELFF. The CDR3 nucleotides read TGTGCCAGCAGCGTAGTAGTGGACACCGGGGAGCTGTTTTTT.

The V call is TRBV11-3, the J call TRBJ2-2; D may be TRBD2 (7 bases). Germline V gene data show CDR1 as SGHNT and CDR2 as YENEEA. The CDR3 runs to 15 residues. V was cut by 8 bases and J by 0 bases, with 13 bases left in between. In DNA, the CDR3 is TGTGCCAGCGCGAGGGGGGGCGCGAACACCGGGGAGCTGTTTTTT. This sequence encodes CASARGGANTGELFF.

The genes are TRBV6-1 and TRBJ1-2; D gene unclear. CDR3 length: 14 amino acids. Deletions cut 0 bases from V and 4 bases from J, with 9 bases between. Germline V gene data show CDR1 as MNHNS and CDR2 as SASEGT. CDR3 in DNA: TGTGCCAGCAGTGAAGCGCTTCTGGCCTATGGCTACACCTTC. Amino acid sequence: CASSEALLAYGYTF.

This rearrangement joins TRBV29-1 to TRBJ2-1; a weak D match, TRBD1 (5 bases). Trimming shortened V by 5 bases and J by 2 bases, and 16 bases separated the two germline ends. The CDR3 is 15 residues long. The germline V gene encodes CDR1 SQVTM and CDR2 ANQGSEA. CDR3 coding DNA: TGCAGCGTTTCAGGGTTAGCTCGTACCTACAATGAGCAGTTCTTC. The encoded protein is CSVSGLARTYNEQFF.

This chain links TRBV3-1 (or the pseudogene TRBV3-2) with TRBJ2-5; D gene uncertain. Germline V gene lookup returns CDR1 LGHDT and CDR2 YNNKEL (reference sequence). The germline V and J ends were trimmed by 5 bases and 1 base, with 11 bases remaining between them. There are 14 residues in the CDR3. The CDR3 DNA is TGTGCCAGCAGCTATCAGGCGCTCCAAGAGACCCAGTACTTC. It encodes CASSYQALQETQYF.

The chain has TRBV4-3 and TRBJ2-2, with unresolved D. Germline loops: CDR1 LGHNA, CDR2 YSLEER. This CDR3 is 14 amino acids long. Deletions cut 1 base from V and 5 bases from J, with 8 bases between. This CDR3 is CASSQVIGTGELFF. For the CDR3, the DNA is TGCGCCAGCAGCCAAGTGATCGGGACCGGGGAGCTGTTTTTT.